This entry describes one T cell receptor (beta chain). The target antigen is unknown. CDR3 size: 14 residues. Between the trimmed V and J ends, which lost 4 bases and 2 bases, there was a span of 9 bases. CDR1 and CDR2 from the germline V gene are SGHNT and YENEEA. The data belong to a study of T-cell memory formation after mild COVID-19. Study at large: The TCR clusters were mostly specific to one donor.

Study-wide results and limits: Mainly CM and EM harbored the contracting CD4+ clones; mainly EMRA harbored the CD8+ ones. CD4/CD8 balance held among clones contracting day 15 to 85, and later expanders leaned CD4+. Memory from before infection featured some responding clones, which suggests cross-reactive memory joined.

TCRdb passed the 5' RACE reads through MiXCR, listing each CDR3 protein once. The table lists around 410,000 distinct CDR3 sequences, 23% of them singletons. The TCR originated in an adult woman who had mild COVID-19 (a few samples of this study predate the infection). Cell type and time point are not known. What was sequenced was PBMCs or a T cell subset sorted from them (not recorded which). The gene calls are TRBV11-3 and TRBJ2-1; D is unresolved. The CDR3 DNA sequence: TGTGCCAGCAGCTGGGCACTACCCTACAATGAGCAGTTCTTC. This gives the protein CASSWALPYNEQFF.